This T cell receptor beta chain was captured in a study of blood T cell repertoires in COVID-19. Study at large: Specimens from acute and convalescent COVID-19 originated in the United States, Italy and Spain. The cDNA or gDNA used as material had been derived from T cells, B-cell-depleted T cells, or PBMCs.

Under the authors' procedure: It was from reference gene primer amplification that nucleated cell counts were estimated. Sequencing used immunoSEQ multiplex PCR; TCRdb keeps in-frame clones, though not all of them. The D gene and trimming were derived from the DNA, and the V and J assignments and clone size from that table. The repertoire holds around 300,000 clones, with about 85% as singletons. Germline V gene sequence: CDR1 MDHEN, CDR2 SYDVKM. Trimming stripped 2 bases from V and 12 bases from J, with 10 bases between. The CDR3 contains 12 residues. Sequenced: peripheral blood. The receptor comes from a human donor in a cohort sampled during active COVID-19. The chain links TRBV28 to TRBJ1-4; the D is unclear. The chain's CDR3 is CASSLGLAELFF. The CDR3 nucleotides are TGTGCCAGCAGTTTAGGACTTGCGGAACTGTTTTTT.